The clone carrying this TCR beta chain has just one count. Its matching antigen is unknown. This sample is drawn from a study of OX40 agonist ivuxolimab in advanced cancers. Study at large: Given to patients was ivuxolimab, an agonistic anti-OX40 (CD134) antibody.

Study-wide results and caveats: Certain nonresponders likewise exhibited a low normalized T-cell clonal expansion. The study observed clonal expansion of CD4+ and CD8+ blood T cells by week 6 at 0.1 to 3.0 mg/kg.

Trimming removed 3 bases from V and 3 bases from J; junction bases left unmatched: 13. The CDR3 length is 17 residues. Germline CDR1 is SGDLS and CDR2 is YYNGEE. Produced via immunoSEQ multiplex PCR; TCRdb's table is partial and in-frame only. The sample includes about 40,000 clones, around 93% of them seen just once. The sequence was obtained from an adult with an advanced solid tumor such as melanoma, head and neck, liver or kidney cancer. The J gene is TRBJ2-3, the V gene TRBV9; 7 bases agree with TRBD2. The sample consisted of CD4+ or CD8+ T cells sorted from blood, taken in a trial of the OX40 agonist ivuxolimab. CDR3 in amino acids: CASSGGGGGSGTDTQYF. CDR3 DNA sequence: TGTGCCAGCAGCGGCGGTGGTGGCGGGAGCGGAACAGATACGCAGTATTTT.